Here is one T cell receptor (beta chain) with its context. Its antigen is not identified. The data belong to a study of T cells after yellow fever vaccination. Study outcomes and limitations: Subsequent booster samples again held most clones from primary vaccination (96% CD4, nearly 90% CD8). Abundant clonotypes (contaminants from the bulk population) could be present in FACS-sorted repertoires.

TCR cDNA was made by 5'RACE template switching, adding a universal primer site and UMIs. Via MiXCR, TCRdb re-called the 5' RACE reads, giving one row per CDR3 protein. The table shows hundreds of thousands of distinct CDR3 sequences, with around 13% occurring only once. V lost 6 bases and J lost 6; bases outside the gene matches: 5. This CDR3 is 13 amino acids long. Germline CDR1 and CDR2: SGHTA and FQGNSA. This TCR derives from a man younger than 35 who received the YFV17D yellow fever vaccine. The rearrangement links TRBV7-2 to TRBJ1-5; TRBD1 matches 7 bases. The specimen comprised CD4+ T cells sorted from PBMCs, sampled 15 days after the yellow fever booster vaccination. CDR3 nucleotide sequence: TGTGCCAGCAGTGACAGGGCAGGTCAGCCCCAGCATTTT. Amino acid sequence: CASSDRAGQPQHF.